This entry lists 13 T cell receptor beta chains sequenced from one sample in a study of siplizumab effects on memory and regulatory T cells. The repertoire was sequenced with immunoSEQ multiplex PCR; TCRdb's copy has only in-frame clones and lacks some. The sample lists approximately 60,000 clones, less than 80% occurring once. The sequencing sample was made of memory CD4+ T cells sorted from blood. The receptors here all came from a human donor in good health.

CDR3 DNA: TGCGCCAGCAGCTTGGCTTGGGGCATGGGGGATGAGCAGTTCTTC. This translates into CASSLAWGMGDEQFF. The chain is built from TRBV5-1 and TRBJ2-1, with D possibly called TRBD1 or TRBD2 (5 bases each). The CDR3 length is 15 residues. Germline CDR1 and CDR2: SGHRS and YFSETQ. Trimming pared 0 bases from V and 8 bases from J, leaving 15 bases between.

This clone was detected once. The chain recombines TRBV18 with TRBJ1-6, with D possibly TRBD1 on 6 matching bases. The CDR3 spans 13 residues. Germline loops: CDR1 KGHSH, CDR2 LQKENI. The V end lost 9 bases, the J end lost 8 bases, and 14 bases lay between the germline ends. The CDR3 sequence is CARCRGQDSPLHF. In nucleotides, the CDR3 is TGTGCCAGGTGCCGGGGGCAAGATTCACCCCTCCACTTT.

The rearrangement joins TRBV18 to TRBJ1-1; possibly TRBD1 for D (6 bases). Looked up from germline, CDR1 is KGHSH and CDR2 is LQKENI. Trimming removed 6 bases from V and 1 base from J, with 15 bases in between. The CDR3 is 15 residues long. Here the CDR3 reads CASSQQTGANTEAFF. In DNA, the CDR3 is TGTGCCAGCTCTCAACAGACAGGAGCGAACACTGAAGCTTTCTTT.

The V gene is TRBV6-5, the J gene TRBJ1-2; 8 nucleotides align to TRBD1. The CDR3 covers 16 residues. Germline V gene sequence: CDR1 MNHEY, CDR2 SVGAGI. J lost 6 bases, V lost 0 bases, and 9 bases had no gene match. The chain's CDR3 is CASSYSNSRGRDGYTF. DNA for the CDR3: TGTGCCAGCAGTTACTCGAATAGCAGGGGGCGCGATGGCTACACCTTC.

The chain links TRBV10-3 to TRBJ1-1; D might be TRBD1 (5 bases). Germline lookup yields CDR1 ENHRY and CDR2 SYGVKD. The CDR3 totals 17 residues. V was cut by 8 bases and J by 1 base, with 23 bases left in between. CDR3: CAIALVRGKEGNTEAFF. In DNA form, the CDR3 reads TGTGCCATCGCGCTAGTGAGGGGCAAGGAGGGGAACACTGAAGCTTTCTTT.

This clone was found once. CDR3 loop: CASSLGTGTYEQYF. CDR3 nucleotides: TGTGCCAGCAGCTTGGGGACAGGGACCTACGAGCAGTACTTC. J is TRBJ2-7 and V is TRBV7-2; TRBD1 matches at 9 bases. CDR3 length: 14 residues. Germline V lookup: CDR1 SGHTA, CDR2 FQGNSA. The trim removed 3 bases at V and 2 bases at J, leaving 2 bases unmatched.

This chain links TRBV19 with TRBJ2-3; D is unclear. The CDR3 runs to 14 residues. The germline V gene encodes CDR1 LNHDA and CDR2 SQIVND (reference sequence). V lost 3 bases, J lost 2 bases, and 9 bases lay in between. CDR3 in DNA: TGTGCCAGTAGTATTGGCTCGATCACAGATACGCAGTATTTT. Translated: CASSIGSITDTQYF.

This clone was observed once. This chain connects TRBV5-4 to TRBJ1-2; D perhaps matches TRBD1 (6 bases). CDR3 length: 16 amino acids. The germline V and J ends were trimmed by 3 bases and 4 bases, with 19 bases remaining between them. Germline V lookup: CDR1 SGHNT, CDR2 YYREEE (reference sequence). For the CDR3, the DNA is TGTGCCAGCAGCTCCGTCGGGACACGTTTTAGCTATGGCTACACCTTC. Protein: CASSSVGTRFSYGYTF.

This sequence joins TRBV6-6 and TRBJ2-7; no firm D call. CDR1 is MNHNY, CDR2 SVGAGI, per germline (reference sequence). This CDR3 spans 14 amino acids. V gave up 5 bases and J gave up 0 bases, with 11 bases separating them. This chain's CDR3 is CASSPSVVSYEQYF. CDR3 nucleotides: TGTGCCAGCAGTCCCTCGGTGGTCTCCTACGAGCAGTACTTC.

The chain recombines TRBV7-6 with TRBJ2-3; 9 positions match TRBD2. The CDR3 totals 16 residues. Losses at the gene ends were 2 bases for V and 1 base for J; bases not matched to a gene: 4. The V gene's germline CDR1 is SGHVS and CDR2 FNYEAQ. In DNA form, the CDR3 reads TGTGCCAGCAGCTTAACTAGCGGGTCGCGCACAGATACGCAGTATTTT. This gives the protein CASSLTSGSRTDTQYF.

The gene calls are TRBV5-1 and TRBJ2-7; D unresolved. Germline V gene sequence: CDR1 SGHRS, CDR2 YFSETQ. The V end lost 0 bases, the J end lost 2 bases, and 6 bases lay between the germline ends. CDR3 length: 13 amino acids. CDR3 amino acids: CASSLGPTYEQYF. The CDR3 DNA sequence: TGCGCCAGCAGCTTGGGACCCACCTACGAGCAGTACTTC.

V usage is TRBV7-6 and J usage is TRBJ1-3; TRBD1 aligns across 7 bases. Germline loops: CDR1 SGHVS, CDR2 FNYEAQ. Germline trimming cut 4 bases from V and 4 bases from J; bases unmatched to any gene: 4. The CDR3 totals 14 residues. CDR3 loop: CASSSTGVGNTIYF. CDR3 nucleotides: TGTGCCAGCAGCTCCACAGGGGTCGGAAACACCATATATTTT.

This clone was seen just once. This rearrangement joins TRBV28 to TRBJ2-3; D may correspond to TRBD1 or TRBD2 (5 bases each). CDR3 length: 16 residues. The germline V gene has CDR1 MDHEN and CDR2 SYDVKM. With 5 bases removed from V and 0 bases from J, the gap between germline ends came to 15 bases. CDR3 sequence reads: CASSRSGRISTDTQYF. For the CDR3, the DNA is TGTGCCAGCAGTCGATCGGGACGGATAAGCACAGATACGCAGTATTTT.